One sample yielded the 17 T cell receptor beta chains listed below, sequenced in a study of blood T cell repertoires in COVID-19. Repertoires were generated with immunoSEQ multiplex PCR, while TCRdb's copy carries only in-frame clones and drops some. The sample has 200,000 to 250,000 clones; around 86% are singletons. The source material was peripheral blood. These receptors all come from an elderly woman with COVID-19, enrolled during active disease.

The chain's CDR3 is CASSQSGSSTDTQYF. The CDR3 bases are TGTGCCAGCAGCCAGTCAGGGTCTAGCACAGATACGCAGTATTTT. J is TRBJ2-3 and V is TRBV3-1 (or the pseudogene TRBV3-2); perhaps TRBD1 as D (5 bases). Trimming removed 3 bases from V and 0 bases from J, with 10 bases in between. Germline V CDR1 and CDR2: LGHDT, YNNKEL (reference sequence). The CDR3 length is 15 residues.

This clone showed up just a few times. The rearrangement links TRBV7-2 to TRBJ1-5, with D hard to call. The CDR3 has 15 residues. Trimming left V 2 bases short and J 7 bases short, with 15 bases between. Germline CDR1 is SGHTA and CDR2 is FQGNSA. The CDR3 loop reads CASSLYWRDGQPQHF. Written as DNA, the CDR3 is TGTGCCAGCAGCTTATATTGGAGGGATGGCCAGCCCCAGCATTTT.

V and J are TRBV27 and TRBJ1-1; weak D call: TRBD1 (6 bases). The V end lost 0 bases, the J end lost 10 bases, and 18 bases lay between the germline ends. CDR1 and CDR2 from the germline V gene are MNHEY and SMNVEV (reference sequence). This CDR3 comprises 15 residues. The CDR3 sequence: CASSLSTGNGWGAFF. DNA of the CDR3: TGTGCCAGCAGTTTATCAACAGGGAACGGGTGGGGAGCTTTCTTT.

This clone was counted only a few times. This chain links TRBV9 with TRBJ1-3; D not resolved. Trimming stripped 0 bases from V and 3 bases from J, with 4 bases between. CDR1 SGDLS and CDR2 YYNGEE come from the germline V gene. The CDR3 is made up of 13 amino acids. CDR3 DNA sequence: TGTGCCAGCAGCGTAGGTCTTGGAAACACCATATATTTT. Translation: CASSVGLGNTIYF.

The CDR3 here is CSVRDRLTDTQYF. DNA of the CDR3: TGCAGCGTTCGGGACAGGCTCACAGATACGCAGTATTTT. The rearrangement links TRBV29-1 to TRBJ2-3, with 8 positions matching TRBD1. V lost 5 bases, J lost 2 bases, and 3 bases stayed unmatched. Germline V gives CDR1 SQVTM, CDR2 ANQGSEA. CDR3 length: 13 amino acids.

The chain employs TRBV25-1 and TRBJ1-2, with no clear D. Germline V gene sequence: CDR1 MGHDK, CDR2 SYGVNS. This CDR3 contains 12 residues. V lost 4 bases and J 7 bases, leaving 10 bases between the germline ends. The CDR3 loop is CASSVLGSGYTF. CDR3 nucleotides: TGTGCCAGCAGTGTTTTGGGGAGTGGCTACACCTTC.

Comments on this clone: Additional DNA sequences in this sample encode the identical CDR3. The chain uses TRBV7-2 and TRBJ1-4, with 9 bases identical to TRBD1. With 5 bases clipped from V and 6 bases from J, the junction kept 4 bases outside the gene matches. Germline V gene sequence: CDR1 SGHTA, CDR2 FQGNSA. The CDR3 runs 14 residues. CDR3 coding DNA: TGTGCCAGCAGCCCGGGACAGGGCTATGAAAAACTGTTTTTT. Translating it yields CASSPGQGYEKLFF.

This rearrangement joins TRBV6-5 to TRBJ1-5, with 7 bases lining up with TRBD1. Losses at the gene ends were 7 bases for V and 3 bases for J; bases not matched to a gene: 6. Germline assignment: CDR1 MNHEY and CDR2 SVGAGI. The CDR3 consists of 14 residues. The CDR3 here is CASKGDSPNQPQHF. Written as DNA, the CDR3 is TGTGCCAGCAAGGGGGACAGCCCCAATCAGCCCCAGCATTTT.

As for this clone: The sample contains more than one DNA sequence encoding this CDR3. The chain is built from TRBV5-1 and TRBJ1-2; TRBD1 is a possible D gene (5 bases). With 4 bases removed from V and 1 base from J, the gap between germline ends came to 8 bases. In germline, CDR1 is SGHRS, CDR2 YFSETQ. The CDR3 length is 13 residues. The DNA for the CDR3 is TGCGCCAGCAGCCTGGACATTAACTATGGCTACACCTTC. Protein: CASSLDINYGYTF.

This chain joins TRBV19 and TRBJ2-2; TRBD2 matches at 7 bases. Trimming took 5 bases from V and 4 from J; bases not matched to a gene: 7. This CDR3 is 15 amino acids long. Germline V gene lookup returns CDR1 LNHDA and CDR2 SQIVND (reference sequence). The CDR3 nucleotides are TGTGCCAGTAGTGTGACTAGCCCCCCCACCGGGGAGCTGTTTTTT. Its translation: CASSVTSPPTGELFF.

The chain couples TRBV7-9 to TRBJ2-7; perhaps TRBD2 as D (5 bases). Germline CDR1 is SEHNR and CDR2 is FQNEAQ (reference sequence). Trimming took 5 bases from V and 4 from J, leaving 12 bases between them. CDR3 length: 13 amino acids. The CDR3 DNA sequence: TGTGCCAGCAGCCCGAGCGGAGCTTACGAGCAGTACTTC. Its translation is CASSPSGAYEQYF.

The chain joins TRBV6-5 to TRBJ1-2, with D perhaps matching TRBD1 (6 bases). V lost 7 bases to trimming and J lost 5 bases, with 14 bases between them. The CDR3 runs to 13 residues. In germline, CDR1 is MNHEY, CDR2 SVGAGI. The CDR3 here is CASTGGAWYGYTF. CDR3 DNA: TGTGCCAGCACGGGGGGGGCTTGGTATGGCTACACCTTC.

The table lists this clone with a count of one. This chain uses TRBV18 with TRBJ1-5, with D possibly TRBD1 on 5 matching bases. Germline V lookup: CDR1 KGHSH, CDR2 LQKENI. V lost 0 bases and J lost 3, with 12 bases in between. The CDR3 is made up of 16 amino acids. In nucleotides, the CDR3 is TGTGCCAGCTCACCACCAGGTGGGGCCGTCAATCAGCCCCAGCATTTT. Its translation: CASSPPGGAVNQPQHF. The variable domain in full, with the rest retrieved from reference TRBV18 and TRBJ1-5, is NAGVMQNPRHLVRRRGQEARLRCSPMKGHSHVYWYRQLPEEGLKFMVYLQKENIIDESGMPKERFSAEFPKEGPSILRIQQVVRGDSAAYFCASSPPGGAVNQPQHFGDGTRLSIL.

The chain links TRBV19 to TRBJ1-5; D unclear. V was pared by 7 bases and J by 6 bases, with 19 bases between. Germline CDR1 LNHDA, CDR2 SQIVND (reference sequence). CDR3 size: 15 residues. This CDR3 is CASMGRAASTQPQHF. As DNA, the CDR3 is TGTGCCAGTATGGGGAGGGCGGCTTCCACTCAGCCCCAGCATTTT.

The chain is built from TRBV5-1 and TRBJ2-1, with 13 bases matching TRBD2. The J segment lost 6 bases and the V segment lost 1 base, leaving 1 base of the junction unmatched. The length of the CDR3 is 15 residues. Germline CDR1 and CDR2: SGHRS and YFSETQ. CDR3 amino acids: CASSLTSGGGNEQFF. CDR3 nucleotides: TGCGCCAGCAGCTTGACTAGCGGGGGGGGCAATGAGCAGTTCTTC. Together with reference TRBV5-1 and TRBJ2-1, the CDR3 gives the full variable domain: KAGVTQTPRYLIKTRGQQVTLSCSPISGHRSVSWYQQTPGQGLQFLFEYFSETQRNKGNFPGRFSGRQFSNSRSEMNVSTLELGDSALYLCASSLTSGGGNEQFFGPGTRLTVL.

The chain links TRBV7-2 to TRBJ1-1; 7 bases align to TRBD1. The V gene end was trimmed by 4 bases and the J gene end by 0 bases; junction bases not matched to a gene: 5. Germline V gives CDR1 SGHTA, CDR2 FQGNSA. This CDR3 has 15 residues. The CDR3 DNA reads TGTGCCAGCAGCTCTACAGGGGTTGTGAACACTGAAGCTTTCTTT. Translating gives CASSSTGVVNTEAFF.

This clone showed up just once. The chain joins TRBV5-1 to TRBJ2-7; 7 nucleotides line up with TRBD1. The CDR3 totals 16 residues. V shed 5 bases and J 0 bases; nucleotides not matched to a gene: 11. Germline values: CDR1 SGHRS, CDR2 YFSETQ. CDR3 nucleotides: TGCGCCAGCAGTTTCGCCAGGACAGGCAGCTCCTACGAGCAGTACTTC. Residues: CASSFARTGSSYEQYF.